This note documents a single T cell receptor beta chain sequence. This sample stems from a study of T-cell reconstitution after alpha-beta-depleted transplantation in children. V lost 3 bases and J lost 7, with 16 bases in between. This CDR3 is 15 amino acids long. Germline CDR1 and CDR2: LGHDT and YNNKEL (reference sequence). Unique molecular identifiers were built into the TCRbeta library. TCRdb reanalysed the PCR reads using MiXCR and keeps one entry per CDR3 protein. The table shows nearly 550,000 distinct CDR3 sequences, with 18% occurring only once. The rearrangement uses TRBV3-1 and TRBJ2-4; no clear D gene. The material was PBMCs from the stem cell graft donor, obtained from the stem cell graft. This clonotype was sampled from a human donor who donated a stem cell graft to a child with acute lymphoblastic leukemia. The CDR3 DNA sequence: TGTGCCAGCAGCCAGAAGAGTATCGGCCTTAACATTCAGTACTTC. This encodes CASSQKSIGLNIQYF.